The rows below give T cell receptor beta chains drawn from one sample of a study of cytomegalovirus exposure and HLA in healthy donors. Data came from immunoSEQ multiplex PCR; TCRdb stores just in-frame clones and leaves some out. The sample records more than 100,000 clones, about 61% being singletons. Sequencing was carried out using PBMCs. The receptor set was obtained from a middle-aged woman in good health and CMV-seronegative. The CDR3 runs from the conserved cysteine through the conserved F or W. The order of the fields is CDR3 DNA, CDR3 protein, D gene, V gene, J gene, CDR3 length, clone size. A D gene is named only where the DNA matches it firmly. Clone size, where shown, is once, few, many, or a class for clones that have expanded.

TGTGCCAGCAGCTTAGGAGGGTCAGGGGAGACCCAGTACTTC,CASSLGGSGETQYF,-,TRBV5-8,TRBJ2-5,14,-
TGCGCCAGCAGCCAAGATCCCGGGATGAGCAATCAGCCCCAGCATTTT,CASSQDPGMSNQPQHF,-,TRBV4-1,TRBJ1-5,16,-
TGTGCCAGCAGCTTAATTGAGGCAGCAGAAGCTTTCTTT,CASSLIEAAEAFF,-,TRBV7-3,TRBJ1-1,13,-
TGCGCCAGCAGCTTGGATCTTGCGGGGCAGTACTTC,CASSLDLAGQYF,-,TRBV5-1,TRBJ2-7,12,once
TGTGCTGTTAGCGGGCTAACCTACAATGAGCAGTTCTTC,CAVSGLTYNEQFF,TRBD2,TRBV28,TRBJ2-1,13,-
TGCGCCAGCAGCCAAGTTCAGGGTCCCCCAGGGTACGAGCAGTACTTC,CASSQVQGPPGYEQYF,-,TRBV4-3,TRBJ2-7,16,once
TGTGCCAGCAGCTTACTTGGACAGGGGTCAAACACCATATATTTT,CASSLLGQGSNTIYF,TRBD1,TRBV7-3,TRBJ1-3,15,-
TGCGCCAGCAGCCAGGGACTCACGGGAGAGACCCAGTACTTC,CASSQGLTGETQYF,-,TRBV4-3,TRBJ2-5,14,-
TGTGCCAGCAGCCTACTACAGGGCACTACTACAGATACGCAGTATTTT,CASSLLQGTTTDTQYF,-,TRBV5-6,TRBJ2-3,16,-
TGTGCCAGCAGCTCGCAACAGGGAAAGCGCCAAGAGACCCAGTACTTC,CASSSQQGKRQETQYF,-,TRBV7-9,TRBJ2-5,16,-